These 18 T cell receptor beta chains share one sample of origin, sequenced in a study of blood T cell repertoires in COVID-19. Repertoires were generated with immunoSEQ multiplex PCR, while TCRdb's copy carries only in-frame clones and drops some. The table has around 700,000 clones, 85% to 90% seen once. Sequencing input: peripheral blood. Receptors were obtained from a woman in her late teens or twenties with acute or convalescent COVID-19.

This clone showed up just once. The genes are TRBV6-2 or TRBV6-3 and TRBJ1-2, with 7 bases that match TRBD1. The J segment lost 4 bases and the V segment lost 5 bases, leaving 13 bases of the junction unmatched. Germline V gives CDR1 MNHEY, CDR2 SVGEGT. This CDR3 spans 16 amino acids. The DNA of the CDR3 is TGTGCCAGCAGTCAGCAAGAGGGGGCGAGAGTCTATGGCTACACCTTC. It translates to CASSQQEGARVYGYTF.

The CDR3 coding sequence is TGTGCCAGTGCGGGGGCCTTCTCCTACGAGCAGTACTTC. It is translated as CASAGAFSYEQYF. This chain links TRBV19 with TRBJ2-7; TRBD2 might be the D (7 bases). Trimming left V 8 bases short and J 0 bases short, with 11 bases between. Germline loops: CDR1 LNHDA, CDR2 SQIVND (reference sequence). The CDR3 has 13 amino acids.

V gene TRBV27 combines with J gene TRBJ1-1; TRBD1 matches at 9 bases. V was clipped by 2 bases and J by 5 bases; unmatched bases: 12. The germline V gene encodes CDR1 MNHEY and CDR2 SMNVEV (reference sequence). CDR3 size: 17 residues. The CDR3 nucleotides read TGTGCCAGCAGTTTAGTGGGACAGGGTCTCGAATGGACTGAAGCTTTCTTT. Protein product: CASSLVGQGLEWTEAFF.

CDR3 sequence reads: CASNQRSGSSSYEQYF. The CDR3 coding sequence is TGTGCCAGCAACCAGAGGAGCGGGTCAAGCTCCTACGAGCAGTACTTC. This sequence joins TRBV7-2 and TRBJ2-7, with a weak D call TRBD2 (6 bases). CDR3 length equals 16 residues. The V gene lost 7 bases and the J gene lost 0 bases, with 19 bases spanning the gap. The germline V gene encodes CDR1 SGHTA and CDR2 FQGNSA.

The gene calls are TRBV12-5 and TRBJ2-3; 7 positions agree with TRBD1. This CDR3 region has 16 residues. The germline V gene has CDR1 LGHNT and CDR2 FRNRAP. The junction had 13 bases not matched to a gene; V was cut back by 6 bases and J by 4 bases. CDR3 sequence: CASGTSQGLGPDTQYF. The DNA of the CDR3 is TGTGCTAGTGGCACATCACAGGGGTTGGGCCCAGATACGCAGTATTTT.

This clone was counted only a few times. The rearrangement links TRBV2 to TRBJ1-1; D ambiguous. The CDR3 totals 13 residues. Trimming pared 1 base from V and 6 bases from J, leaving 9 bases between. Germline lookup yields CDR1 SNHLY and CDR2 FYNNEI. The CDR3 sequence: CASSEVVSPEAFF. CDR3 DNA: TGTGCCAGCAGTGAAGTCGTTTCCCCTGAAGCTTTCTTT.

Comment on this clone: Other DNA sequences in the sample encode the same CDR3. The rearrangement uses TRBV7-2 and TRBJ2-1, with 8 bases lining up with TRBD2. After removal of 3 bases from V and 0 bases from J, the junction contained 1 base not matched to a gene. The CDR3 extends over 15 amino acids. Per germline, CDR1 SGHTA and CDR2 FQGNSA. The CDR3 reads CASSLSGGSYNEQFF. The CDR3, as DNA: TGTGCCAGCAGCTTGAGCGGGGGCTCCTACAATGAGCAGTTCTTC.

V gene TRBV7-2 combines with J gene TRBJ1-6; 9 bases align to TRBD1. The CDR3 has 15 amino acids. The V gene's germline CDR1 is SGHTA and CDR2 FQGNSA. Trimming took 4 bases from V and 10 from J; bases not matched to a gene: 8. The CDR3 DNA follows: TGTGCCAGCAGCTGGACCGGGACAGGGAACTCACCCCTCCACTTT. It translates to CASSWTGTGNSPLHF.

The chain has TRBV21-1 and TRBJ1-1; the listed D gene, TRBD1, was not tested against the DNA. TRBV21-1 is designated a pseudogene. This CDR3 is built from 16 residues. CDR3 region: CASSLQGADMNTEAFF. In DNA form, the CDR3 reads TGTGCCAGCAGCCTACAGGGGGCCGATATGAACACTGAAGCTTTCTTT.

The chain links TRBV19 to TRBJ1-5, with D tentatively TRBD1 (6 bases). Trimming took 5 bases from V and 2 from J, leaving 13 bases between them. Germline V gives CDR1 LNHDA, CDR2 SQIVND (reference sequence). CDR3 length: 15 amino acids. The CDR3 bases are TGTGCCAGTAGTTCCCACAGGGATGGCAATCAGCCCCAGCATTTT. It translates to CASSSHRDGNQPQHF. The whole variable domain, filled in from reference TRBV19 and TRBJ1-5, reads DGGITQSPKYLFRKEGQNVTLSCEQNLNHDAMYWYRQDPGQGLRLIYYSQIVNDFQKGDIAEGYSVSREKKESFPLTVTSAQKNPTAFYLCASSSHRDGNQPQHFGDGTRLSIL.

This clone has just a few counts. The chain is built from TRBV6-5 and TRBJ1-1, with D perhaps TRBD1 (6 bases). The germline CDR1 and CDR2 sequences are MNHEY and SVGAGI. Trimming stripped 5 bases from V and 3 bases from J, with 16 bases between. This CDR3 region has 15 residues. CDR3 amino acids: CASSRINRAHTEAFF. CDR3 DNA: TGTGCCAGCAGTCGAATTAACAGGGCCCACACTGAAGCTTTCTTT.

J is TRBJ2-5 and V is TRBV29-1; D unclear. CDR3 length: 11 amino acids. The V end lost 5 bases, the J end lost 3 bases, and 7 bases lay between the germline ends. The germline V gene has CDR1 SQVTM and CDR2 ANQGSEA. The CDR3 DNA sequence: TGCAGCGTTCCATGTGAAGAGACCCAGTACTTC. Translating it yields CSVPCEETQYF. Full variable domain (missing parts from reference TRBV29-1 and TRBJ2-5): SAVISQKPSRDICQRGTSLTIQCQVDSQVTMMFWYRQQPGQSLTLIATANQGSEATYESGFVIDKFPISRPNLTFSTLTVSNMSPEDSSIYLCSVPCEETQYFGPGTRLLVL.

This chain uses TRBV28 with TRBJ1-6; TRBD1 is a possible D gene (5 bases). CDR3 length: 17 residues. Trimming shortened V by 3 bases and J by 3 bases, and 15 bases separated the two germline ends. The germline gives CDR1 MDHEN, CDR2 SYDVKM. The CDR3: CASSFPSTAIYNSPLHF. The CDR3 nucleotides are TGTGCCAGCAGTTTCCCGTCGACAGCGATCTATAATTCACCCCTCCACTTT. Looking up the rest from reference TRBV28 and TRBJ1-6 gives the full variable domain: DVKVTQSSRYLVKRTGEKVFLECVQDMDHENMFWYRQDPGLGLRLIYFSYDVKMKEKGDIPEGYSVSREKKERFSLILESASTNQTSMYLCASSFPSTAIYNSPLHFGNGTRLTVT.

The rearrangement uses TRBV9 and TRBJ1-5; no reliable D call. The germline V and J ends were trimmed by 4 bases and 7 bases, with 15 bases remaining between them. The CDR3 sequence is 14 residues long. From germline, CDR1 is SGDLS and CDR2 YYNGEE. Here the CDR3 DNA reads TGTGCCAGCAGCTTCAGACCGGAGGGCCAGCCCCAGCATTTT. It encodes CASSFRPEGQPQHF.

The chain recombines TRBV2 with TRBJ1-4, with D maybe TRBD1 (6 bases). V lost 4 bases and J 7 bases, leaving 13 bases between the germline ends. In germline, CDR1 is SNHLY, CDR2 FYNNEI. This CDR3 is built from 14 residues. CDR3 residues: CASSGNRVGEKLFF. The CDR3 region has the DNA TGTGCCAGCAGTGGGAACAGGGTCGGTGAAAAACTGTTTTTT. Full variable domain (missing parts from reference TRBV2 and TRBJ1-4): EPEVTQTPSHQVTQMGQEVILRCVPISNHLYFYWYRQILGQKVEFLVSFYNNEISEKSEIFDDQFSVERPDGSNFTLKIRSTKLEDSAMYFCASSGNRVGEKLFFGSGTQLSVL.

Concerning this clone itself: Distinct nucleotide sequences in the sample also encode this CDR3. The V call is TRBV3-1 (or the pseudogene TRBV3-2), the J call TRBJ2-7, with 9 nucleotides matching TRBD2. This CDR3 is 14 amino acids long. Germline loops: CDR1 LGHDT, CDR2 YNNKEL (reference sequence). V lost 3 bases and J lost 1; bases outside the gene matches: 1. This CDR3 is CASSHSGGSYEQYF. The CDR3 coding sequence is TGTGCCAGCAGCCATAGCGGGGGTTCCTACGAGCAGTACTTC.

This chain uses TRBV9 with TRBJ1-2, with D unresolved. Germline assignment: CDR1 SGDLS and CDR2 YYNGEE. V was cut by 3 bases and J by 0 bases, with 12 bases left in between. The CDR3 is made up of 15 amino acids. CDR3 in amino acids: CASSALIRANYGYTF. CDR3 DNA sequence: TGTGCCAGCAGCGCCCTAATAAGAGCTAACTATGGCTACACCTTC.

J is TRBJ1-4 and V is TRBV28; no reliable D call. From germline, CDR1 is MDHEN and CDR2 SYDVKM. The CDR3 contains 14 residues. The V end was cut by 5 bases, the J end by 2 bases, with 9 bases between. The CDR3 coding sequence is TGTGCCAGCAGTATCAGGCAGACTAATGAAAAACTGTTTTTT. Its translation is CASSIRQTNEKLFF.